A selection of T cell receptor beta chains follows, all from one sample in a study of cytomegalovirus exposure and HLA in healthy donors. The assay was immunoSEQ multiplex PCR, and TCRdb's table has in-frame clones only and misses some. This table has about 170,000 clones, roughly 80% appearing once. The sequencing input was PBMCs. The receptors originated from a man between 18 and 29 years old in good health and CMV-seronegative. Each CDR3 is given with its conserved first and last residue. D genes are given only for firm matches. Some rows mark clone size as missing; the rest say once, few, many or name a class of expanded clone.

d_call,j_call,v_call,clone_size,cdr3_aa,cdr3_nt
TRBD2,TRBJ2-1,TRBV5-1,NA,CASARLAGGNNEQFF,TGCGCCAGCGCCAGACTAGCGGGAGGCAACAATGAGCAGTTCTTC
TRBD2,TRBJ2-1,TRBV2,many,CASSAGRGAYNEQFF,TGTGCCAGCAGTGCTGGGCGGGGGGCTTACAATGAGCAGTTCTTC
NA,TRBJ1-1,TRBV5-1,NA,CASAGRLNTEAFF,TGCGCCAGCGCGGGACGTCTGAACACTGAAGCTTTCTTT
NA,TRBJ2-5,TRBV28,NA,CASRTTPQETQYF,TGTGCCAGCAGGACGACTCCCCAAGAGACCCAGTACTTC
NA,TRBJ1-1,TRBV6-5,few,CASRRGRNTEAFF,TGTGCCAGCAGACGAGGAAGGAACACTGAAGCTTTCTTT
NA,TRBJ2-3,TRBV7-9,NA,CAAIVLGTDTQYF,TGTGCCGCCATAGTGTTGGGCACAGATACGCAGTATTTT
TRBD1,TRBJ1-2,TRBV7-9,NA,CASSGDRGGYTF,TGTGCCAGCAGCGGCGACAGGGGTGGCTACACCTTC
NA,TRBJ1-4,TRBV5-1,NA,CASSLGVRRAPTNEKLFF,TGCGCCAGCAGCTTGGGTGTACGGCGGGCCCCAACTAATGAAAAACTGTTTTTT
NA,TRBJ2-6,TRBV27,NA,CASRASGANVLTF,TGTGCCAGCAGGGCCTCTGGGGCCAACGTCCTGACTTTC
TRBD1,TRBJ2-3,TRBV10-1,NA,CASSDSQGVKQYF,TGCGCCAGCAGTGATTCCCAGGGGGTTAAGCAGTATTTT
TRBD1,TRBJ2-5,TRBV25-1,NA,CASSPVTGVERETQYF,TGTGCCAGCAGCCCTGTGACAGGGGTAGAACGGGAGACCCAGTACTTC
TRBD2,TRBJ2-3,TRBV27,NA,CASTSPGRERGRTDTQYF,TGTGCCAGCACCTCCCCCGGGCGGGAGCGGGGTCGCACAGATACGCAGTATTTT
NA,TRBJ2-7,TRBV5-1,once,CASRNPTGSSYEQYF,TGCGCCAGCAGGAACCCCACGGGTAGCTCCTACGAGCAGTACTTC